This TCR beta chain was observed in a study of T cells in tuberculosis. Time point meaning: new active TB diagnosis, blood taken before or within 7 days of starting treatment. Each patient had positive sputum smear microscopy and/or positive culture. Germline CDR1 and CDR2: MNHEY and SVGAGI. Trimming stripped 4 bases from V and 8 bases from J, with 15 bases between. The CDR3 totals 15 residues. The repertoire was sequenced with immunoSEQ multiplex PCR; TCRdb's copy has only in-frame clones and lacks some. The table shows about 34,000 clones, with 91% occurring only once. This TCR came from an adult with tuberculosis. Sequencing used PBMCs, obtained at tuberculosis diagnosis. This chain links TRBV6-5 with TRBJ1-6, with D perhaps TRBD1 (5 bases). The CDR3 DNA is TGTGCCAGCAGTTCCCTTTGGGGCTCAGATTCACCCCTCCACTTT. Residues: CASSSLWGSDSPLHF.